The text below deals with one T cell receptor (beta chain). It lacks a known antigen. The record has no base qualities; no much larger clone is one base away. This entry is derived from a study of shared clonotypes between healthy human individuals (TCRdb year 2020). In the study overall: The cohort included a few men and a couple of women between 18 and 49 years of age. To increase sequencing depth and limit assay-specific biases, different laboratories used diverse techniques to prepare libraries and sequence TCR repertoires. Per donor, leukapheresis produced somewhere between about 0.94 and 9 billion PBMCs. To estimate repertoire size and how much clonotypes are shared between individuals, the study performed deep sequencing of blood TCR repertoires from about five healthy adults. Overall study results and their limits: Sampling was restricted to blood, and TCR repertoires in tissue are likely to differ from TCR repertoires in blood. The genetic and exposure-history diversity represented was limited by the small number of donors. Pairwise subsampling led to the expectation that sequencing depth would affect the degree of clonotype sharing among donors.

Donors were healthy HIV-negative adults with no recently reported acute infections or vaccinations. Every donor was a Caucasian adult residing in Nashville, Tennessee, USA. For unsorted samples, some 90 million PBMCs were counted, and genomic DNA was extracted using the QIAamp DNA Blood Mini kit. Blood was collected by leukapheresis, and PBMCs were isolated by Ficoll-Histopaque density gradient centrifugation and then cryopreserved in liquid nitrogen vapor phase. The CDR3 has 16 amino acids, counting the end cysteine and phenylalanine. Kept here is only the CDR3 DNA, which spans 48 bases and is read in frame from base 1. CDR1 and CDR2 are drawn from the germline V gene (reference sequence): MNHNY, SVGAGI. Trimmed from V: 6 bases; trimmed from J: 1 base; junction bases lacking a gene match: 8. Using the deep immunoSEQ assay, TCR CDR3 regions were amplified from genomic DNA by multiplex PCR. Extracted genomic DNA from each cell subset was distributed evenly across all wells of several immunoSEQ 96-well plates, and each plate was treated as a replicate. For unsorted PBMC, approximately 310 ng genomic DNA, equal to approximately 30,000 T cell genomes, was loaded into each replicate PCR. Unsorted PBMC genomic DNA was sequenced across ten immunoSEQ deep assay plates. Purified libraries were quantified with a Qubit 3.0 fluorometer, sized on a Bioanalyzer 2100, and re-quantified with the KAPA Library Quantification kit. Every immunoSEQ 96-well plate was sequenced on a dedicated single-read 150-cycle Illumina NextSeq 550 flow cell. Under the source paper's analysis protocol: Because the immunoSEQ output held only junctional sequences and lacked quality scores, the filtering could not match the filtering applied to full-length reads. Sequences were annotated with PyIR, a Python wrapper for IgBLAST v1.9, using IMGT germline references to assign V/J genes and CDR3. Reads with weak V/J assignments (E-value above 1e-6), missing CDR3, stop codons, out-of-frame junctions, or ambiguous translated residues were removed. V3J clonotypes were defined as sequences sharing an identical inferred V gene, J gene, and CDR3 amino acid sequence. Percentage overlap between repertoires was calculated by dividing the number of shared unique clonotypes by the size of the smaller repertoire. Repertoire richness was assessed with RTK rarefaction, the Chao1 estimator, and Recon v2.1 estimates of unobserved clonotypes. Entries here come from immuneACCESS through TCRdb and include only in-frame sequences with V and J called. Some clones fail to appear in such tables; in the studies checked, an unresolved V gene covers under half of the shortfall, and the cause of the remainder is unknown. V, J and clone size are taken as reported in that table, and D and trimming were inferred from the DNA itself. Recorded for this sample are some 470,000 clones; 75% to 85% of them occurred a single time. 10% to 15% of the sample goes to the ten largest clones.

The chain is made from TRBV6-6 and TRBJ2-2, and TRBD1 aligns with 7 junction nucleotides. Input material: PBMCs. The TCR sequence derives from a woman between 35 and 50 years old in good health. Some clones in this sample may be carry-over from other donors' samples. The DNA sequence reads TGTGCCAGCAGACGATCCGGGACAGTGAACACCGGGGAGCTGTTTTTT. The translation is CASRRSGTVNTGELFF.